This TCR beta chain originates from a study of regulatory T cells in long-lasting Graves disease. Study in general: Graves' patients diagnosed newly had used antithyroid drugs under 3 months.

iRepertoire HTBI primers and Arm-PCR of CDR3 regions built TCR beta libraries. Authors' data handling: Samples jointly harbored fewer than 65 TRBV and about 15 TRBJ segments. TCRdb fed the multiplex PCR reads into MiXCR, producing one record per CDR3 protein. Clone size and V and J calls follow TCRdb, not the original study. The table has 200,000 to 250,000 distinct CDR3 sequences, about 18% seen once. This clonotype was counted many times. Its antigen remains unknown. The CDR3 length is 14 residues. Germline CDR1 and CDR2: MNHEY and SVGEGT. Unmatched junction bases numbered 10, after V lost 4 bases and J lost 9 bases. Stated time point: newly diagnosed GD, antithyroid drugs for less than 3 months. Researchers made the TCR library from RNA that was extracted from PBMCs. Staff took roughly 8.8 milliliters of peripheral blood and put it into EDTA tubes. Broader study findings: Persistent disease favored TRBV28, TRBJ1-2 and TRBJ2-5.

The TCR originated in a female donor with Graves disease. Specimen: peripheral blood mononuclear cells (PBMCs), collected at new diagnosis, from a patient treated with antithyroid drugs. J is TRBJ2-3 and V is TRBV6-2 or TRBV6-3; 7 nucleotides align to TRBD1. The CDR3 spells CASSSRQGRNTQYF. In DNA form, the CDR3 reads TGTGCCAGCAGTTCCCGACAGGGACGGAACACGCAGTATTTT.